The clone carrying this T cell receptor beta chain was found many times. CDR3 length equals 15 residues. The ends were cut back, 0 bases at V and 8 bases at J, with 14 bases in the middle. iRepertoire HTBI primers and Arm-PCR of CDR3 regions built TCR beta libraries. TCRdb reprocessed the multiplex PCR reads with MiXCR, giving one entry per CDR3 protein. The table lists approximately 480,000 distinct CDR3 sequences, around 15% of them singletons, with roughly an eighth in the top ten. The data originate from a study of regulatory T cells in long-lasting Graves disease. Time point meaning: newly diagnosed GD, antithyroid drugs for less than 3 months. PBMCs were the source of the RNA used for TCR sequencing. Patients all came to the study from an endocrinology department in Xi'an, China. These same data were also listed under a study on T cells in Graves' hyperthyroidism and ophthalmopathy.

The sequencing here drew on peripheral blood mononuclear cells (PBMCs), taken at new diagnosis, from a patient treated with antithyroid drugs. The V and J genes are TRBV12-3 or TRBV12-4 and TRBJ1-5; tentatively, D is TRBD1 (6 bases). This clonotype was obtained from a man aged 35 to 55 with Graves disease. The CDR3 loop reads CASSLAGGNFKPQHF. The CDR3 DNA sequence: TGTGCCAGCAGTTTAGCGGGGGGCAATTTCAAGCCCCAGCATTTT.